This T cell receptor (beta chain) came from a study of cytomegalovirus exposure and HLA in healthy donors. This clone was seen at least ten times. Its antigen is unidentified. Study results and limitations: The authors later linked a missense DCLRE1C variant to TCR beta V- and J-gene trimming. What was likely a sequencing artifact was a cluster of highly shared sequence variants.

Germline-derived CDR1 and CDR2 are SGHDT and YYEEEE. With 1 base removed from V and 5 bases from J, the gap between germline ends came to 9 bases. The length of the CDR3 is 14 residues. Primers included in the PCR were 60 Vbeta and 13 Jbeta primers. Repertoires were generated with immunoSEQ multiplex PCR, while TCRdb's copy carries only in-frame clones and drops some. The repertoire holds tens of thousands of clones, with approximately 60% as singletons. The specimen sequenced was PBMCs. The sequence was collected from a woman aged 45-60 years in good health and CMV-seropositive. This sequence joins TRBV5-6 and TRBJ1-4, with D unresolved. CDR3: CASSLFVRNEKLFF. In DNA form, the CDR3 reads TGTGCCAGCAGCTTGTTCGTCAGAAATGAAAAACTGTTTTTT.